Listed below are T cell receptor beta chains from one sample, sequenced in a study of blood T cells in healthy people across ages. TCRdb ran MiXCR on the 5' RACE reads and lists one entry per CDR3 protein. Counted here are over 500,000 distinct CDR3 sequences, over 40% occurring once; the ten biggest clones make up about 14%. Sequenced sample: blood. These receptors originate from a woman of 80 years or more in good health. CDR3s include the opening cysteine and the closing phenylalanine or tryptophan. The order of the fields is clone size, D gene, V gene, J gene, CDR3 DNA, CDR3 protein. A D gene is named only where the DNA matches it firmly. Size values are once, few and many counts, or a class for expanded clones, and some rows have none.

>-|-|TRBV5-6|TRBJ2-5
TGTGCCAGCAGCTTGTCGAGACAAGACCCCCAAGAGACCCAGTACTTC
CASSLSRQDPQETQYF
>few|-|TRBV20-1|TRBJ2-5
TGCAGTGCTACCGCTGACGCCCGGGGAGAGACCCAGTACTTC
CSATADARGETQYF
>-|-|TRBV7-2|TRBJ2-5
TGTGCCAGCAGCCAACGCCCTCCCACCTTGAGCGGGTCCCTTTCGGCTCAGTACTTC
CASSQRPPTLSGSLSAQYF
>many|-|TRBV24-1|TRBJ2-3
TGTGCCACCAGTGCGAGCGCGGAGAAAGGCACAGATACGCAGTATTTT
CATSASAEKGTDTQYF
>many|-|TRBV25-1|TRBJ2-1
TGTGCCAGCAGTGAAATTGGGGGCGGGGGTTCCTACAATGAGCAGTTCTTC
CASSEIGGGGSYNEQFF
>-|TRBD1|TRBV3-1|TRBJ1-2
TGTGCCAGCAGCTCCCGGGACAGGGAGAGAGCTAACTATGGCTACACCTTC
CASSSRDRERANYGYTF
>-|TRBD1|TRBV10-3|TRBJ2-3
TGTGCCATCAGTGTAGGGGGCCGGATGAGCACAGATACGCAGTATTTT
CAISVGGRMSTDTQYF
>many|TRBD2|TRBV4-2|TRBJ2-1
TGTGCCAGCAGCCCCAGCGGGAACACCTACAATGAGCAGTTCTTC
CASSPSGNTYNEQFF
>-|TRBD1|TRBV5-1|TRBJ2-5
TGCGCCAGCACCCAGACAGGGGTTCTGGAAGAGACCCAGTACTTC
CASTQTGVLEETQYF
>few|TRBD2|TRBV7-2|TRBJ2-7
TGTGCCAGCAGCTTAGACGGGACTAGCGGAACCTACGAGCAGTACTTC
CASSLDGTSGTYEQYF
>-|-|TRBV7-3|TRBJ2-1
TGTGCCAGCAGCCCTGGGACCGGCAATGAGCAGTTCTTC
CASSPGTGNEQFF
>-|-|TRBV29-1|TRBJ2-1
TGCAGCGTTGTTGGAGCTCCAGCTTCCTACAATGAGCAGTTCTTC
CSVVGAPASYNEQFF
>-|-|TRBV5-1|TRBJ2-1
TGCGCCAGCAGCTTGGGGTGGTGGTGGCCTCGGCAGTTCTTC
CASSLGWWWPRQFF
>-|-|TRBV12-3/TRBV12-4|TRBJ2-1
TGTGCCAGCAGTTTGGCGGCGAGGGGCAAATACAATGAGCAGTTCTTC
CASSLAARGKYNEQFF
>-|-|TRBV7-2|TRBJ2-7
TGTGCCAGAAGCTTTAGACCGGGGAACTCCTACAATGAGCAGTACTTC
CARSFRPGNSYNEQYF
>-|-|TRBV4-3|TRBJ2-7
TGCGCCAGCAGCCAAGATATGGACAGAGGCTACGAGCAGTACTTC
CASSQDMDRGYEQYF
>-|-|TRBV6-5|TRBJ2-7
TGTGCCAGCAGCCCTAAGGACCCGTACGAGCAGTACTTC
CASSPKDPYEQYF
>-|-|TRBV6-5|TRBJ1-1
TGTGCCAGCAGTTACCCTGGAAGGGGAGGCACTGAAGCTTTCTTT
CASSYPGRGGTEAFF
>many|-|TRBV5-1|TRBJ2-1
TGCGCCAGCAGCTCATCTGTGCAGATCTCCTACAATGAGCAGTTCTTC
CASSSSVQISYNEQFF